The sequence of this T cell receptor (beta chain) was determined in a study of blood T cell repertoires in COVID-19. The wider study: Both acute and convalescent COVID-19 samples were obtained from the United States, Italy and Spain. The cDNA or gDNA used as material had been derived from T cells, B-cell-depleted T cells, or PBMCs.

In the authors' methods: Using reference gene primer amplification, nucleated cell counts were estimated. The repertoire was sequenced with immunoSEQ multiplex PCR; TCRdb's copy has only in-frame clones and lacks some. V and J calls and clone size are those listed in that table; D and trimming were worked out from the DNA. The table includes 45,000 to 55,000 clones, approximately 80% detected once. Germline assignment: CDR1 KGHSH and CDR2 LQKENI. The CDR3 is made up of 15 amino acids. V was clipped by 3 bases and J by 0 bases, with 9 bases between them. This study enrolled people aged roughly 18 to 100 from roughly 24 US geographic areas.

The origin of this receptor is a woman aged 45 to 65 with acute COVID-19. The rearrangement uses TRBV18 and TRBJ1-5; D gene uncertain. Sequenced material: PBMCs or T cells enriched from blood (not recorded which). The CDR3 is CASSPEQYSNQPQHF. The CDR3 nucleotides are TGTGCCAGCTCACCGGAGCAGTATAGCAATCAGCCCCAGCATTTT.